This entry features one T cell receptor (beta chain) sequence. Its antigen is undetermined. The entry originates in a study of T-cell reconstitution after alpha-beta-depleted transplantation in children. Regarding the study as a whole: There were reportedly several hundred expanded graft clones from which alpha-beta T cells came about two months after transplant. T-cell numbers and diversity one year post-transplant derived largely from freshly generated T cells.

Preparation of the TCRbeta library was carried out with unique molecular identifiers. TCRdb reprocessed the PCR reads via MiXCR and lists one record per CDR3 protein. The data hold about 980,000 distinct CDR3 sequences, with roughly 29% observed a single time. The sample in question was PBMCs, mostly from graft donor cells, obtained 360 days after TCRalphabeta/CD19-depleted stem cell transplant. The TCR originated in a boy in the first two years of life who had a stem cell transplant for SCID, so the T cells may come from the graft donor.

CDR3 loop: CASSLRLWLQETQYF. CDR3 DNA sequence: TGCGCCAGCAGCTTACGCCTATGGCTCCAAGAGACCCAGTACTTC. The chain recombines TRBV5-1 with TRBJ2-5; unclear D gene. The CDR3 spans 15 residues. The ends were cut back, 2 bases at V and 1 base at J, with 12 bases in the middle. The germline gives CDR1 SGHRS, CDR2 YFSETQ.